This TCR beta chain was recorded in a study of blood T cell repertoires in COVID-19. Study at large: T cells, B-cell-depleted T cells, or PBMCs provided the cDNA or gDNA that served as material.

The CDR3 is 13 amino acids. Germline assignment: CDR1 SGHRS and CDR2 YFSETQ. V dropped 3 bases and J dropped 6; count of bases not matched to a gene: 1. This clone is a singleton in its sample. Generated by immunoSEQ multiplex PCR, the TCRdb table keeps only in-frame clones and is missing some. The sample shows just over 350,000 clones, over 75% of them seen only once. Self-reported history from a screening survey and questionnaire set each donor's cohort. Symptom resolution, clearance, or two negative PCRs marked donors in Cohort 3 as recovered. Sequences were obtained from PBMCs or T cells enriched from blood (not recorded which). The chain couples TRBV5-1 to TRBJ1-2, with 11 bases that match TRBD1. The source is a woman in her 30s who had recovered from COVID-19. This CDR3 is CASSWTGGNGYTF. The CDR3 nucleotides are TGCGCCAGCAGCTGGACAGGGGGCAATGGCTACACCTTC.